This is a list of T cell receptor beta chains from one sample in a study of blood T cell repertoires in COVID-19. This table comes from immunoSEQ multiplex PCR, and its TCRdb copy is limited to in-frame clones, with some not included. The data contain about 300,000 clones, around 88% of them seen just once; the ten biggest clones take up 1.6%. The sequencing sample was made of peripheral blood. These receptors originate from a woman in her thirties with COVID-19, enrolled during active disease. Each CDR3 is given with its conserved first and last residue. Fields, in order: CDR3 DNA, CDR3 protein, J gene, D gene, clone size, V gene. A D gene is named only where the DNA matches it firmly. Expanded clones get a size class; other rows say once, few or many, or leave the size out.

TGTGCCAACCGGCAGGGGGACACAGATACGCAGTATTTT | CANRQGDTDTQYF | TRBJ2-3 | TRBD1 | NA | TRBV2
TGTGCCAGCAGTCGACAGGGGTATGGCTACACCTTC | CASSRQGYGYTF | TRBJ1-2 | TRBD1 | NA | TRBV2
TGTGCCAGCAGGGACAGGCCAAAGAACACTGAAGCTTTCTTT | CASRDRPKNTEAFF | TRBJ1-1 | TRBD1 | NA | TRBV6-5
TGTGCCAGCACTCGGGCAGGGGCCGGAAAAACTGAAGCTTTCTTT | CASTRAGAGKTEAFF | TRBJ1-1 | NA | NA | TRBV7-9
TGTGCCAGCAGGAAAGAGCTAGGTAATCAGCCCCAGCATTTT | CASRKELGNQPQHF | TRBJ1-5 | NA | NA | TRBV2
TGTGCCAGTAGTATAGTCGAGACAGGGGTGAGGAGCTACACCTTC | CASSIVETGVRSYTF | TRBJ1-2 | TRBD1 | NA | TRBV19
TGTGCCGTTTGGGCCTTCTCAGGTCCTGAAGCTTTCTTT | CAVWAFSGPEAFF | TRBJ1-1 | NA | NA | TRBV6-5
TGTGCCAGCAGCCGCTTCACAGGGTCCACCGGGGAGCTGTTTTTT | CASSRFTGSTGELFF | TRBJ2-2 | NA | NA | TRBV6-5
TGTGCCAGTAGTACTAGCGGGGGGATAAACACCGGGGAGCTGTTTTTT | CASSTSGGINTGELFF | TRBJ2-2 | TRBD2 | NA | TRBV19
TGTGCCAGCAGCCAAGGGGCAGACCTCCTTGGAAACACCATATATTTT | CASSQGADLLGNTIYF | TRBJ1-3 | NA | NA | TRBV3-1/TRBV3-2
TGTGCCAGCAGCGTAAGTAGGACAGGGGGTTCCTACAATGAGCAGTTCTTC | CASSVSRTGGSYNEQFF | TRBJ2-1 | TRBD1 | NA | TRBV9
TGTGCCAGCTCACCGGAGGCGGTTGGGACCCAGTACTTC | CASSPEAVGTQYF | TRBJ2-5 | NA | NA | TRBV18
TGCGCCAGCAGACAGGGCGTACTCTCCTACAATGAGCAGTTCTTC | CASRQGVLSYNEQFF | TRBJ2-1 | NA | NA | TRBV4-3
TGCGCCAGCAGCCAAGATACAGGGCGAACCCTCCACTTT | CASSQDTGRTLHF | TRBJ1-6 | NA | NA | TRBV4-1
TGTGCCAGCAGCCTTTATGGAGACAGTAGGGCCTACAATGAGCAGTTCTTC | CASSLYGDSRAYNEQFF | TRBJ2-1 | NA | NA | TRBV7-2
TGTGCCATCAGTGAGTCCTCGACTAGCGCGGAGACCCAGTACTTC | CAISESSTSAETQYF | TRBJ2-5 | TRBD2 | NA | TRBV10-3
TGTGCCAGCAGTTTTCTCCGACACAACACTGAAGCTTTCTTT | CASSFLRHNTEAFF | TRBJ1-1 | NA | NA | TRBV7-9
TGTGCCAGCAGCGTAGGGACAGGAGGTAACTATGGCTACACCTTC | CASSVGTGGNYGYTF | TRBJ1-2 | TRBD1 | NA | TRBV5-4
TGTGCCAGCAGGTCAGGAACCGGGGAGCTGTTTTTT | CASRSGTGELFF | TRBJ2-2 | NA | NA | TRBV3-1/TRBV3-2
TGTGCCAGCAGCTTAGTGCTGTCTCAGGTGAACACCATATATTTT | CASSLVLSQVNTIYF | TRBJ1-3 | NA | NA | TRBV7-9
TGTGCCAGCAGCTCCAGGCCCCGCACAGATACGCAGTATTTT | CASSSRPRTDTQYF | TRBJ2-3 | NA | NA | TRBV7-2
TGTGCCAGCAGCAAAGAGCTAGCGGGGGGCCGACTCACAGATACGCAGTATTTT | CASSKELAGGRLTDTQYF | TRBJ2-3 | NA | NA | TRBV21-1
TGTGCCAGCAGAGTGACAGGGGGCTGGATCACTGAAGCTTTCTTT | CASRVTGGWITEAFF | TRBJ1-1 | TRBD1 | NA | TRBV2
TGTGCCAGCTCACAAGGACAGGGAGGTCAGCCCCAGCATTTT | CASSQGQGGQPQHF | TRBJ1-5 | TRBD1 | NA | TRBV18
TGTGCCAGCAGTTACGAAGGCAGGGGCAAGTACAATGAGCAGTTCTTC | CASSYEGRGKYNEQFF | TRBJ2-1 | NA | NA | TRBV6-2/TRBV6-3
TGTGCCAGCAGCTCACGACTCCGGGACAGAGAAGCTTTCTTT | CASSSRLRDREAFF | TRBJ1-1 | TRBD1 | NA | TRBV6-6
TGCAGCGTGCCGGGGGACGGCCTCCGAGGAGTCTATGGCTACACCTTC | CSVPGDGLRGVYGYTF | TRBJ1-2 | NA | NA | TRBV29-1
TGTGCCAGCTCCGCCGTTTTTAGAGAAGATACGCAGTATTTT | CASSAVFREDTQYF | TRBJ2-3 | NA | few | TRBV18
TGTGCCAGCAGCCAAGCCGCCTACAATGAGCAGTTCTTC | CASSQAAYNEQFF | TRBJ2-1 | NA | NA | TRBV3-1/TRBV3-2
TGTGCCAGCTCACCACAGGACAGTGGAAATTCACCCCTCCACTTT | CASSPQDSGNSPLHF | TRBJ1-6 | NA | NA | TRBV18
TGCGCCAGCAGCAGCGTCGCGGGCAGGGGCCACAATGAGCAGTTCTTC | CASSSVAGRGHNEQFF | TRBJ2-1 | NA | NA | TRBV5-1
TGTGCCAGCAGCTTAGTGGCCACTGAAGCTTTCTTT | CASSLVATEAFF | TRBJ1-1 | NA | NA | TRBV7-9
TGTGCCAGCAGCCGGGGACTGGGGGAGACCCAGTACTTC | CASSRGLGETQYF | TRBJ2-5 | NA | NA | TRBV5-4